The 13 T cell receptor beta chains in this list originate from one sample, sequenced in a study of T cell repertoires in cytomegalovirus infection (dated by TCRdb to the late 2010s). These receptors' targets are unknown. The sample's treatment or condition label, decoded: in vitro stimulation with specific CMV peptide epitopes to enrich CMV-specific T cells. Sequencing used an Illumina HiSeq 1500. The public reads were reanalyzed by TCRdb: fastp trimming at Q25, MiXCR alignment, in-frame beta chains only. Identical CDR3 protein sequences are pooled into one entry, listed with their most common genes and DNA. Within this sample are 900,000 to 950,000 distinct CDR3 sequences, with 30% to 40% of them counted one time only. The ten largest clonotypes hold about 14% of the sample. The specimen comprised cultured CD8+ T cells from PBMCs, sampled from culture after CMV antigen stimulation. The receptors shown here come from a human donor in good health (CMV status not recorded). Some clones in this sample may be carry-over from other donors' samples.

Concerning this clonotype itself: Compared with germline, one end of the junction differs, possibly owing to a read error. The chain employs TRBV5-3 and TRBJ2-2; perhaps TRBD2 as D (6 bases). TRBV5-3 is an ORF, and what it does is uncertain. The CDR3 extends over 15 amino acids. The CDR3 DNA follows: TGTGCCAGCAGCTTGGATAGGGAGGACACCGGGGAGCTGTTTTTT. Translation gives CASSLDREDTGELFF.

The chain joins TRBV15 to TRBJ2-1, with D possibly being TRBD2 (5 bases). Germline V gene lookup returns CDR1 LNHNV and CDR2 YYDKDF (reference sequence). Deletions cut 0 bases from V and 6 bases from J, with 9 bases between. The CDR3 is 14 residues long. CDR3 residues: CATSRDGLSNEQFF. CDR3 bases: TGTGCCACCAGCAGAGATGGACTTAGCAATGAGCAGTTCTTC.

The J gene is TRBJ1-5, the V gene TRBV12-3 or TRBV12-4; D is unclear. The CDR3 totals 13 residues. Trimming shortened V by 2 bases and J by 5 bases, and 7 bases separated the two germline ends. CDR3 amino acids: CASSLWEYQPQHF. The CDR3 coding sequence is TGTGCCAGCAGTTTATGGGAGTATCAGCCCCAGCATTTT.

The rearrangement joins TRBV6-6 to TRBJ2-1, with 9 positions matching TRBD1. After removal of 5 bases from V and 8 bases from J, the junction contained 7 bases not matched to a gene. CDR1 and CDR2 from the germline V gene are MNHNY and SVGAGI (reference sequence). The CDR3 totals 14 residues. The CDR3 spells CASSAGTGLDEQFF. For the CDR3, the DNA is TGTGCCAGCAGTGCTGGGACAGGGTTAGATGAGCAGTTCTTC.

Here the CDR3 reads CASSADGYNEQFF. CDR3 DNA sequence: TGTGCCAGCAGCGCGGACGGATACAATGAGCAGTTCTTC. The chain combines TRBV7-8 with TRBJ2-1, with D unresolved. The germline V gene encodes CDR1 SGHVS and CDR2 FQNEAQ. CDR3 size: 13 residues. Trimming stripped 5 bases from V and 4 bases from J, with 9 bases between.

The chain combines TRBV5-4 with TRBJ2-7; 9 nucleotides agree with TRBD1. Germline V gene sequence: CDR1 SGHNT, CDR2 YYREEE (reference sequence). The V and J ends lost 4 bases and 5 bases, in that order; junction bases with no gene match: 13. This CDR3 region has 16 residues. As DNA, the CDR3 is TGTGCCAGCAGCCCCGGTCCCGGGACAGGGATCCACGAGCAGTACTTC. Translating gives CASSPGPGTGIHEQYF.

This clonotype showed up many times. This chain joins TRBV7-9 and TRBJ1-3; D ambiguous. The CDR3 totals 16 residues. V was trimmed by 1 base and J by 0 bases, leaving 10 bases between them. Per germline, CDR1 SEHNR and CDR2 FQNEAQ (reference sequence). The chain's CDR3 is CASSLGGLPSGNTIYF. CDR3 DNA sequence: TGTGCCAGCAGCTTAGGTGGTCTGCCCTCTGGAAACACCATATATTTT.

The chain uses TRBV20-1 and TRBJ1-1; TRBD1 might be the D (6 bases). CDR1 and CDR2 (germline): DFQATT, SNEGSKA (reference sequence). Trimming removed 6 bases at V and 2 bases at J, with 13 bases between. CDR3 length: 13 amino acids. As DNA, the CDR3 is TGCAGTGCGACCGGGACACTCAACACTGAAGCTTTCTTT. Its protein product is CSATGTLNTEAFF.

The chain employs TRBV7-9 and TRBJ2-5; D possibly corresponds to TRBD2 (6 bases). The CDR3 extends over 13 amino acids. Between the trimmed V and J ends, which lost 5 bases and 9 bases, there was a span of 16 bases. Germline values: CDR1 SEHNR, CDR2 FQNEAQ (reference sequence). CDR3 nucleotide sequence: TGTGCCAGCAGCCCCCCGGGGGACCTCCCCCAGTACTTC. Its translation: CASSPPGDLPQYF.

This clonotype was counted ten times or more. The chain couples TRBV7-2 to TRBJ1-5; possibly TRBD1 for D (6 bases). V gave up 4 bases and J gave up 5 bases, with 15 bases separating them. This CDR3 comprises 15 residues. The germline gives CDR1 SGHTA, CDR2 FQGNSA. CDR3 residues: CASSSRWGGDQPQHF. In nucleotides, the CDR3 is TGTGCCAGCAGCTCCCGGTGGGGGGGCGATCAGCCCCAGCATTTT.

The chain uses TRBV4-1 and TRBJ1-2, with a tentative D call TRBD1 (5 bases). Germline V gives CDR1 MGHRA, CDR2 YSYEKL. The CDR3 runs to 14 residues. V gave up 1 base and J gave up 4 bases, with 10 bases separating them. The DNA for the CDR3 is TGCGCCAGCAGCCAAGGGGACGGTACCTATGGCTACACCTTC. Protein product: CASSQGDGTYGYTF.

V usage is TRBV5-5 and J usage is TRBJ1-5, with D perhaps matching TRBD1 (5 bases). The CDR3 is made up of 15 amino acids. Germline V CDR1 and CDR2: SGHKS, YYEKEE (reference sequence). V gave up 0 bases and J gave up 1 base, with 8 bases separating them. The CDR3 DNA is TGTGCCAGCAGCTTGGGGTGGGGGAGCAATCAGCCCCAGCATTTT. Protein: CASSLGWGSNQPQHF.

The chain combines TRBV20-1 with TRBJ2-7, with 11 bases lining up with TRBD2. The ends lost 6 bases at V and 2 bases at J; junction bases unmatched: 9. The CDR3 runs 15 residues. Per the germline V gene, CDR1 is DFQATT and CDR2 is SNEGSKA (reference sequence). The CDR3 loop reads CSAWELAGAPYEQYV. Here the CDR3 DNA reads TGCAGTGCCTGGGAACTAGCGGGGGCCCCCTACGAGCAGTACGTC.